Each of the 32 T cell receptor beta chains below was sequenced from the same sample in a study of T-cell reconstitution after alpha-beta-depleted transplantation in children. Molecular barcoding with unique molecular identifiers was used for the TCRbeta library. MiXCR, applied by TCRdb to the PCR reads, yields one record per CDR3 protein. Here the sample spans 90,000 to 120,000 distinct CDR3 sequences, about 6% being singletons. Sequenced material: PBMCs, mostly from graft donor cells, taken 360 days after TCRalphabeta/CD19-depleted stem cell transplant. The receptors were sampled from a male patient aged 2 to 9 who had a stem cell transplant for acute lymphoblastic leukemia, so the T cells may come from the graft donor.

This clonotype has at least ten counts. The V gene is TRBV29-1, the J gene TRBJ2-3; no definite D call. Trimming pared 4 bases from V and 5 bases from J, leaving 13 bases between. Germline-derived CDR1 and CDR2 are SQVTM and ANQGSEA. The CDR3 is 13 amino acids. CDR3: CSVALRLGDTQYF. CDR3 sequence (DNA): TGCAGCGTTGCCCTTAGACTGGGAGATACGCAGTATTTT.

This clonotype was recorded many times. This chain uses TRBV25-1 with TRBJ2-5; tentatively, D is TRBD2 (7 bases). The CDR3 runs 13 residues. V was cut by 7 bases and J by 5 bases, with 14 bases left in between. Per germline, CDR1 MGHDK and CDR2 SYGVNS. The CDR3 region has the DNA TGTGCCAGCAACCTAGGGAGGGGGGAGACCCAGTACTTC. This encodes CASNLGRGETQYF. The whole variable domain, remainder taken from reference TRBV25-1 and TRBJ2-5, is EADIYQTPRYLVIGTGKKITLECSQTMGHDKMYWYQQDPGMELHLIHYSYGVNSTEKGDLSSESTVSRIRTEHFPLTLESARPSHTSQYLCASNLGRGETQYFGPGTRLLVL.

Ten or more counts support this clonotype. The CDR3 reads CASSLGGADTQYF. CDR3 in DNA: TGCGCCAGCAGCTTGGGGGGAGCAGATACGCAGTATTTT. The genes are TRBV5-1 and TRBJ2-3; maybe TRBD2 (5 bases). Trimming removed 0 bases at V and 4 bases at J, with 6 bases between. This CDR3 has 13 residues. Looked up from germline, CDR1 is SGHRS and CDR2 is YFSETQ.

This clonotype was observed at least ten times. The chain uses TRBV3-1 and TRBJ2-5, with D uncertain. The CDR3 extends over 14 amino acids. CDR1 is LGHDT, CDR2 YNNKEL, per germline (reference sequence). V lost 0 bases and J lost 9, with 14 bases in between. The CDR3 loop is CASSQDLIPASQYF. CDR3 bases: TGTGCCAGCAGCCAAGACCTGATCCCGGCCTCCCAGTACTTC.

This clonotype was seen only a few times. The V call is TRBV11-3, the J call TRBJ2-1, with 9 bases matching TRBD2. V lost 5 bases to trimming and J lost 8 bases; unmatched junction nucleotides: 7. This CDR3 is built from 14 residues. Germline V gene sequence: CDR1 SGHNT, CDR2 YENEEA. CDR3 sequence reads: CASSRGGRAYEQFF. Written as DNA, the CDR3 is TGTGCCAGCAGCCGGGGCGGGAGGGCCTATGAGCAGTTCTTC. Full variable domain (remainder filled in from reference TRBV11-3 and TRBJ2-1): EAGVVQSPRYKIIEKKQPVAFWCNPISGHNTLYWYLQNLGQGPELLIRYENEEAVDDSQLPKDRFSAERLKGVDSTLKIQPAELGDSAVYLCASSRGGRAYEQFFGPGTRLTVL.

Ten or more counts support this clonotype. The V call is TRBV6-4, the J call TRBJ2-3, with D perhaps matching TRBD1 (6 bases). Germline V lookup: CDR1 MRHNA, CDR2 SNTAGT. The CDR3 extends over 15 amino acids. The V end was cut by 6 bases, the J end by 1 base, with 14 bases between. CDR3 loop: CASSQQGAGTDTQYF. The CDR3 DNA follows: TGTGCCAGCAGCCAACAGGGAGCGGGCACAGATACGCAGTATTTT.

This clonotype was picked up many times. This rearrangement joins TRBV6-2 or TRBV6-3 to TRBJ2-1; possible D gene TRBD1, 6 bases. Germline V CDR1 and CDR2: MNHEY, SVGEGT. The CDR3 is made up of 14 amino acids. The V gene lost 5 bases and the J gene lost 4 bases, with 12 bases spanning the gap. The CDR3 bases are TGTGCCAGCAGTCTCTGGCAGGGGTACAATGAGCAGTTCTTC. Translated, it gives CASSLWQGYNEQFF.

The CDR3 is CASRGTSGLDTQYF. The CDR3 DNA follows: TGTGCCAGCAGGGGGACTAGCGGGCTGGATACGCAGTATTTT. V usage is TRBV2 and J usage is TRBJ2-3, with 12 bases aligning to TRBD2. The V and J ends lost 6 bases and 6 bases, in that order; junction bases with no gene match: 4. The CDR3 spans 14 residues. Germline V gene sequence: CDR1 SNHLY, CDR2 FYNNEI.

The genes are TRBV9 and TRBJ2-7, with TRBD2 matching 13 bases. This CDR3 contains 15 residues. The V gene's germline CDR1 is SGDLS and CDR2 YYNGEE. Trimming at V came to 0 bases and at J to 5 bases, leaving 2 bases not matched to a gene. The CDR3 reads CASSVGGLAGDEQYF. The CDR3 coding sequence is TGTGCCAGCAGCGTAGGAGGACTAGCGGGAGACGAGCAGTACTTC.

In this sample, this clonotype turned up many times. This chain joins TRBV27 and TRBJ2-7; no definite D call. V gave up 9 bases and J gave up 6 bases, with 21 bases separating them. From germline, CDR1 is MNHEY and CDR2 SMNVEV (reference sequence). The CDR3 consists of 14 residues. The CDR3 bases are TGTGCCAGTTCTATCCGGAGCCGCCCCGGCGAGCAGTACTTC. Its protein is CASSIRSRPGEQYF.

Ten or more counts support this clonotype. V gene TRBV6-2 or TRBV6-3 combines with J gene TRBJ1-1; D not resolved. The CDR3 is made up of 13 amino acids. The V and J ends lost 6 bases and 6 bases respectively, with 14 bases between them. The germline V gene encodes CDR1 MNHEY and CDR2 SVGEGT. CDR3 coding DNA: TGTGCCAGCAGCCCCGGGCAGGCTGCTGAAGCTTTCTTT. Protein product: CASSPGQAAEAFF.

This clonotype was seen a handful of times. The gene calls are TRBV9 and TRBJ2-7, with D uncertain. Germline V lookup: CDR1 SGDLS, CDR2 YYNGEE. The V gene lost 3 bases and the J gene lost 4 bases, with 11 bases spanning the gap. The CDR3 sequence is 13 residues long. The CDR3 is CASSGSSRYEQYF. Written as DNA, the CDR3 is TGTGCCAGCAGCGGGAGTTCTCGGTACGAGCAGTACTTC.

The chain combines TRBV7-9 with TRBJ2-7; perhaps TRBD2 as D (6 bases). CDR1 SEHNR and CDR2 FQNEAQ come from the germline V gene (reference sequence). CDR3 length: 14 residues. The V gene lost 0 bases and the J gene lost 3 bases, with 9 bases spanning the gap. DNA for the CDR3: TGTGCCAGCAGCTTAGCTTCCGGGAGCTACGAGCAGTACTTC. Protein: CASSLASGSYEQYF.

V is TRBV6-5 and J is TRBJ2-7, with D unresolved. Looked up from germline, CDR1 is MNHEY and CDR2 is SVGAGI. The CDR3 consists of 15 residues. V lost 0 bases to trimming and J lost 3 bases, with 12 bases between them. The CDR3 DNA follows: TGTGCCAGCAGTTACTCTGGGCGACGGGTCTACGAGCAGTACTTC. Protein sequence: CASSYSGRRVYEQYF.

The chain joins TRBV28 to TRBJ1-5; D perhaps matches TRBD1 (6 bases). The CDR3 consists of 14 residues. The germline gives CDR1 MDHEN, CDR2 SYDVKM. V lost 5 bases, J lost 4 bases, and 12 bases lay in between. The CDR3, as DNA: TGTGCCAGCAGTCGCCTGGACAGAAATCAGCCCCAGCATTTT. Translating gives CASSRLDRNQPQHF.

This clonotype was recorded at least ten times. V usage is TRBV4-3 and J usage is TRBJ1-1; D is undetermined. The CDR3 is 15 amino acids. V was trimmed by 0 bases and J by 4 bases, leaving 12 bases between them. Per germline, CDR1 LGHNA and CDR2 YSLEER. The CDR3 reads CASSQDLGLSTEAFF. Here the CDR3 DNA reads TGCGCCAGCAGCCAAGATTTGGGCCTGAGCACTGAAGCTTTCTTT.

This clonotype was found a few times. CDR3 sequence reads: CASSQKGGPSTDTQYF. The CDR3 coding sequence is TGCGCCAGCAGCCAAAAGGGGGGGCCCTCCACAGATACGCAGTATTTT. The V and J genes are TRBV4-1 and TRBJ2-3; D perhaps matches TRBD2 (7 bases). The ends were cut back, 2 bases at V and 2 bases at J, with 14 bases in the middle. Germline V gene sequence: CDR1 MGHRA, CDR2 YSYEKL. CDR3 length: 16 amino acids.

In this sample, this clonotype turned up many times. The chain is built from TRBV2 and TRBJ2-5; D might be TRBD1 or TRBD2, each matching 5 bases. The germline CDR1 and CDR2 sequences are SNHLY and FYNNEI. CDR3 size: 14 residues. V was pared by 6 bases and J by 1 base, with 12 bases between. The CDR3 DNA is TGTGCCAGCAGCGACGGGACGCCCCAAGAGACCCAGTACTTC. As protein: CASSDGTPQETQYF.

This clonotype was seen ten or more times. The V and J genes are TRBV6-1 and TRBJ1-6, with D perhaps TRBD1 (5 bases). The CDR3 spans 16 residues. Trimming shortened V by 7 bases and J by 8 bases, and 21 bases separated the two germline ends. From germline, CDR1 is MNHNS and CDR2 SASEGT. For the CDR3, the DNA is TGTGCCAGCACCCTGCGGGGGTTACAGAGCCATTCACCCCTCCACTTT. The encoded protein is CASTLRGLQSHSPLHF.

This clonotype appeared many times. V gene TRBV7-6 combines with J gene TRBJ2-1, with TRBD1 matching over 9 bases. With 6 bases clipped from V and 9 bases from J, the junction kept 9 bases outside the gene matches. Per the germline V gene, CDR1 is SGHVS and CDR2 is FNYEAQ. The CDR3 contains 14 residues. The CDR3 here is CASSTGTGRGEQFF. DNA of the CDR3: TGTGCCAGCAGTACCGGGACAGGGAGGGGTGAGCAGTTCTTC. Together with reference TRBV7-6 and TRBJ2-1, the CDR3 gives the full variable domain: GAGVSQSPRYKVTKRGQDVALRCDPISGHVSLYWYRQALGQGPEFLTYFNYEAQQDKSGLPNDRFSAERPEGSISTLTIQRTEQRDSAMYRCASSTGTGRGEQFFGPGTRLTVL.

The V call is TRBV2, the J call TRBJ1-1, with D possibly being TRBD1 (5 bases). Germline V gene lookup returns CDR1 SNHLY and CDR2 FYNNEI. This CDR3 is 13 amino acids long. V gave up 9 bases and J gave up 4 bases, with 15 bases separating them. CDR3 DNA sequence: TGTGCCAGGGGGGACCTCGGGGGCACTGAAGCTTTCTTT. Translating gives CARGDLGGTEAFF.

This sequence joins TRBV6-1 and TRBJ1-5, with D uncertain. CDR1 MNHNS and CDR2 SASEGT come from the germline V gene. The CDR3 is made up of 15 amino acids. The V end was cut by 2 bases, the J end by 0 bases, with 8 bases between. The CDR3 here is CASSERRNSNQPQHF. CDR3 in DNA: TGTGCCAGCAGTGAAAGACGTAATAGCAATCAGCCCCAGCATTTT.

This clonotype was observed a handful of times. CDR3: CASSPPGTEAFF. The CDR3 DNA reads TGTGCCAGCAGCCCCCCGGGCACTGAAGCTTTCTTT. The chain uses TRBV7-9 and TRBJ1-1, with D uncertain. The CDR3 consists of 12 residues. V lost 5 bases and J lost 4, with 8 bases in between. CDR1 is SEHNR, CDR2 FQNEAQ, per germline (reference sequence).

Ten or more counts support this clonotype. J is TRBJ2-7 and V is TRBV27; D unclear. The V and J ends lost 2 bases and 2 bases respectively, with 7 bases between them. In germline, CDR1 is MNHEY, CDR2 SMNVEV (reference sequence). The CDR3 runs 13 residues. DNA for the CDR3: TGTGCCAGCAGTTTAGACGTAGCCTACGAGCAGTACTTC. The encoded protein is CASSLDVAYEQYF.

This clonotype occurred many times. The V call is TRBV27, the J call TRBJ2-2, with TRBD2 matching over 7 bases. The CDR3 has 15 residues. V lost 8 bases, J lost 7 bases, and 13 bases stayed unmatched. Germline values: CDR1 MNHEY, CDR2 SMNVEV (reference sequence). The CDR3 coding sequence is TGTGCCAGCGGACCGACCGGGGGGAGAGGCGGGGAGCTGTTTTTT. Protein: CASGPTGGRGGELFF.

CDR3 in DNA: TGTGCCAGCAGCCAGTGGGGGGGCCCTGAAGCTTTCTTT. The encoded protein is CASSQWGGPEAFF. This chain uses TRBV11-2 with TRBJ1-1, with a possible D match to TRBD1 (6 bases). Germline CDR1 reads SGHAT; CDR2 reads FQNNGV. Trimming left V 5 bases short and J 6 bases short, with 13 bases between. The CDR3 totals 13 residues.

This clonotype was observed a few times. V usage is TRBV6-5 and J usage is TRBJ1-2; a possible D gene is TRBD1 (6 bases). This CDR3 is 13 amino acids long. The germline V and J ends were trimmed by 4 bases and 6 bases, with 12 bases remaining between them. Germline lookup yields CDR1 MNHEY and CDR2 SVGAGI. Here the CDR3 DNA reads TGTGCCAGCAGTTTAGGGGGATACGATGGCTACACCTTC. Amino acid sequence: CASSLGGYDGYTF.

This clonotype has just a few counts. J is TRBJ2-7 and V is TRBV4-1; TRBD1 might be the D (6 bases). The V and J ends lost 3 bases and 4 bases respectively, with 13 bases between them. There are 14 residues in the CDR3. CDR1 and CDR2 (germline): MGHRA, YSYEKL. This CDR3 is CASSQGAGVYEQYF. In DNA form, the CDR3 reads TGCGCCAGCAGCCAGGGGGCCGGGGTTTACGAGCAGTACTTC.

This clonotype was counted ten times or more. The chain couples TRBV29-1 to TRBJ2-2; 10 bases line up with TRBD1. This CDR3 region has 14 residues. Germline CDR1 is SQVTM and CDR2 is ANQGSEA. V shed 6 bases and J 4 bases; nucleotides not matched to a gene: 5. The chain's CDR3 is CSVGTGESTGELFF. CDR3 nucleotide sequence: TGCAGCGTGGGGACAGGGGAGAGCACCGGGGAGCTGTTTTTT.

This clonotype was recorded at least ten times. The chain links TRBV3-1 to TRBJ2-3; D unresolved. V gave up 7 bases and J gave up 2 bases, with 10 bases separating them. The CDR3 spans 13 residues. Germline V lookup: CDR1 LGHDT, CDR2 YNNKEL (reference sequence). The CDR3 is CASNLGPTDTQYF. The CDR3 region has the DNA TGTGCCAGCAACTTGGGCCCCACAGATACGCAGTATTTT.

This clonotype was picked up many times. The DNA for the CDR3 is TGTGCCAGCAGCTGGACAGGGGGAAACACTGAAGCTTTCTTT. It codes for CASSWTGGNTEAFF. V usage is TRBV13 and J usage is TRBJ1-1, with TRBD1 matching over 10 bases. The CDR3 has 14 residues. Per germline, CDR1 PRHDT and CDR2 FYEKMQ (reference sequence). J gave up 2 bases and V 4 bases, and 1 base lay outside the gene matches.

This clonotype was recorded many times. The CDR3 DNA reads TGTGCCAGCAGCCCGTACCTGTTTTCAGTTCAGTACTTC. Its protein is CASSPYLFSVQYF. The chain couples TRBV4-2 to TRBJ2-4; D remains ambiguous. V lost 4 bases to trimming and J lost 11 bases, with 15 bases between them. The CDR3 consists of 13 residues. From germline, CDR1 is LGHNA and CDR2 YNFKEQ.